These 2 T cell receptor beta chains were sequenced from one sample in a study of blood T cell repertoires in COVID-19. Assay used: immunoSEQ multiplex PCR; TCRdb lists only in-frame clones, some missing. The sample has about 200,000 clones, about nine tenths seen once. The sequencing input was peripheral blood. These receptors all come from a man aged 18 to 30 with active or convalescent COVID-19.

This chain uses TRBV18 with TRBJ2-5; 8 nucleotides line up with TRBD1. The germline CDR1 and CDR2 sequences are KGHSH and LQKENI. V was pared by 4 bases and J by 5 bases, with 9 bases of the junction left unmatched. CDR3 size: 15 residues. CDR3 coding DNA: TGTGCCAGCTCACTCGGACAGGGATTTGAGGAGACCCAGTACTTC. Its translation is CASSLGQGFEETQYF.

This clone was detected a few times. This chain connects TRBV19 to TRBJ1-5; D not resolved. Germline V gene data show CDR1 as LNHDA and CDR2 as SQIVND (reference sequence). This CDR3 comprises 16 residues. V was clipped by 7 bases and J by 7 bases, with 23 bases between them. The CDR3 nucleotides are TGTGCCAGTAAGTCTAGAGCCCTTGGAGGTAACCAGCCCCAGCATTTT. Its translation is CASKSRALGGNQPQHF.